One TCR beta chain is described in this entry. Here immunoSEQ multiplex PCR was the method, and the copy in TCRdb shows in-frame clones only, minus some. The table includes more than 300,000 clones, around nine tenths detected once. These data come from a study of blood T cell repertoires in COVID-19. Study-level background: Acute and convalescent COVID-19 specimens originated in the United States, Italy and Spain.

This CDR3 spans 15 amino acids. From germline, CDR1 is LGHDT and CDR2 YNNKEL (reference sequence). Trimming removed 4 bases from V and 5 bases from J, with 17 bases in between. Study members were between about 18 and 95 years old and lived in some 26 US regions. Participant-reported clinical history was the basis for cohort assignment. Two negative PCRs, clearance, or symptom resolution were required of recovered Cohort 3 donors. This sequence originates from a woman in her thirties who had recovered from COVID-19. The rearrangement joins TRBV3-1 (or the pseudogene TRBV3-2) to TRBJ2-5; no clear D gene. Material for sequencing was PBMCs or T cells enriched from blood (not recorded which). The chain's CDR3 is CASSPWPTKEETQYF. CDR3 DNA: TGTGCCAGCAGCCCTTGGCCCACAAAGGAGGAGACCCAGTACTTC.